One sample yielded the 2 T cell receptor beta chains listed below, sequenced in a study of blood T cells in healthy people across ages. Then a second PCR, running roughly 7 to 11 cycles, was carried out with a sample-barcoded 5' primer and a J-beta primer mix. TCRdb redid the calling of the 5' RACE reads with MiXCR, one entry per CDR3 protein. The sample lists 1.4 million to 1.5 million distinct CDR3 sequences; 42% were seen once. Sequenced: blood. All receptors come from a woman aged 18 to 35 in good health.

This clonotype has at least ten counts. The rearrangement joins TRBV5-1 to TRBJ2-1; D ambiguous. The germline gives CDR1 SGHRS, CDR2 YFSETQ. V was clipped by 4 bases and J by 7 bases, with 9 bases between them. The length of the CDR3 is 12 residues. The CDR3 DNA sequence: TGCGCCAGCAGCCCGGATAGGAATGAGCAGTTCTTC. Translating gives CASSPDRNEQFF.

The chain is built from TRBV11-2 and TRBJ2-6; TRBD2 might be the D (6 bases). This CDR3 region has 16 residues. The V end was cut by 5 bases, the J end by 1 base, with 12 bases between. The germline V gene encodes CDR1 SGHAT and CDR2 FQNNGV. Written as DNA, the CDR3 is TGTGCCAGCAGCCAAGAGGGGAGGTCTGGGGCCAACGTCCTGACTTTC. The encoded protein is CASSQEGRSGANVLTF.